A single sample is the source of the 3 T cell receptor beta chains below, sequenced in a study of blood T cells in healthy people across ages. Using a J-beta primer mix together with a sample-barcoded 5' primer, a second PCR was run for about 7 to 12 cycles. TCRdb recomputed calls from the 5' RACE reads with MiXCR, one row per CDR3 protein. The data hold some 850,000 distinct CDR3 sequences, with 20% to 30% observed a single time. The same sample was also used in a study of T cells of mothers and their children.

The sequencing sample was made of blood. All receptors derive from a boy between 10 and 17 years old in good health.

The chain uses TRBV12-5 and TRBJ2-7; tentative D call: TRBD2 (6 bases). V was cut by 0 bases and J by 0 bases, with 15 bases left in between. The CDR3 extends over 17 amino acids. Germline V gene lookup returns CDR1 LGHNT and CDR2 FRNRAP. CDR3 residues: CASGLVLAARSSYEQYF. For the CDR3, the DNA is TGTGCTAGTGGTTTGGTGTTAGCGGCAAGGAGCTCCTACGAGCAGTACTTC.

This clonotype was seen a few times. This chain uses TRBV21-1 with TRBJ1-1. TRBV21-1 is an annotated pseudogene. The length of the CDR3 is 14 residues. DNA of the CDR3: TGTGCCAGCAGCTTAGAAGATGGGAACACTGAAGCTTTCTTT. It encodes CASSLEDGNTEAFF.

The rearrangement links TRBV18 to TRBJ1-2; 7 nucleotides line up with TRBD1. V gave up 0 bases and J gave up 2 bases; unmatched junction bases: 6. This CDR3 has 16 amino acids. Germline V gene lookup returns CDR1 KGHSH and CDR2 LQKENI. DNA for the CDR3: TGTGCCAGCTCACCACCGGGGGACAGAAGGAACTATGGCTACACCTTC. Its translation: CASSPPGDRRNYGYTF. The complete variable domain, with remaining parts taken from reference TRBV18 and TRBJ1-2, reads NAGVMQNPRHLVRRRGQEARLRCSPMKGHSHVYWYRQLPEEGLKFMVYLQKENIIDESGMPKERFSAEFPKEGPSILRIQQVVRGDSAAYFCASSPPGDRRNYGYTFGSGTRLTVV.